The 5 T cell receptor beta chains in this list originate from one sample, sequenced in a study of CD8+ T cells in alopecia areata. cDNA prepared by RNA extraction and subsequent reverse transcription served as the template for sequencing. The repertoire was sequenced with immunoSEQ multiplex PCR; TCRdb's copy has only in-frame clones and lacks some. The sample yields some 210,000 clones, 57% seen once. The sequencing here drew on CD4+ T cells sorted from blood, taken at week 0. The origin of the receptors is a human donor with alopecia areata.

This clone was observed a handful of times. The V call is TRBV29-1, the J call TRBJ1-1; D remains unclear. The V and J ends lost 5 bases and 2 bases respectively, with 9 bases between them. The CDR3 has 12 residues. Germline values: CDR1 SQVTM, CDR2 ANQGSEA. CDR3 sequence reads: CSVSRLNTEAFF. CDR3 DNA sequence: TGCAGCGTTTCGCGACTAAACACTGAAGCTTTCTTT.

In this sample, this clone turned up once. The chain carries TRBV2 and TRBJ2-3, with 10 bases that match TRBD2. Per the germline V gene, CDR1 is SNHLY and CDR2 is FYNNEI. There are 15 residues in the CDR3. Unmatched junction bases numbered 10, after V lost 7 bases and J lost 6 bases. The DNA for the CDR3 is TGTGCCAGCACCCCTAGCGGGAGTTCTTTGGATACGCAGTATTTT. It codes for CASTPSGSSLDTQYF.

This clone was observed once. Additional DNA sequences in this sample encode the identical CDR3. CDR3: CASSLGTGSSYEQYF. The CDR3 nucleotides are TGTGCCAGCAGCTTAGGGACAGGGAGCTCCTACGAGCAGTACTTC. This rearrangement joins TRBV7-2 to TRBJ2-7; 8 nucleotides line up with TRBD1. The V and J ends lost 1 base and 0 bases, in that order; junction bases with no gene match: 2. The CDR3 sequence is 15 residues long. Germline V CDR1 and CDR2: SGHTA, FQGNSA.

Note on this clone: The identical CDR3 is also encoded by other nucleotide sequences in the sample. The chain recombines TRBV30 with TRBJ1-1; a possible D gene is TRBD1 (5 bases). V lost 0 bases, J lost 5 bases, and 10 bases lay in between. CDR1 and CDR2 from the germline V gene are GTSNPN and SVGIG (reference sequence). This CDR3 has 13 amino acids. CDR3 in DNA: TGTGCCTGGAGTGTACGGGGGGGGACTGAAGCTTTCTTT. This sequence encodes CAWSVRGGTEAFF.

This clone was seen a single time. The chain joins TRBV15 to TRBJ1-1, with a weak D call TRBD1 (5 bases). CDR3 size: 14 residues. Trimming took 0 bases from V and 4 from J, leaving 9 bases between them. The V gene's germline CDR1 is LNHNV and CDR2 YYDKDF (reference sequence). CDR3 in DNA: TGTGCCACCAGCAGAGAACAGGCCGCCACTGAAGCTTTCTTT. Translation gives CATSREQAATEAFF. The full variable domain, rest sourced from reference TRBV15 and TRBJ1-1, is DAMVIQNPRYQVTQFGKPVTLSCSQTLNHNVMYWYQQKSSQAPKLLFHYYDKDFNNEADTPDNFQSRRPNTSFCFLDIRSPGLGDTAMYLCATSREQAATEAFFGQGTRLTVV.